The sequence of this T cell receptor beta chain was determined in a study of graft-versus-host responses after intestinal transplantation. Across the whole study: Recipients across the board were started on anti-thymocyte globulin induction, then kept on tacrolimus and steroids for two to four years.

The ends lost 7 bases at V and 5 bases at J; junction bases unmatched: 6. This CDR3 spans 15 amino acids. Germline CDR1 reads MDHEN; CDR2 reads SYDVKM. Repertoires were generated with immunoSEQ multiplex PCR, while TCRdb's copy carries only in-frame clones and drops some. This table holds about 6,400 clones, roughly 20% found once. This TCR derives from a human patient who was an organ donor for intestinal transplantation. V usage is TRBV28 and J usage is TRBJ2-2; TRBD2 matches 11 bases. Source: alloreactive CD4+ T cells from a mixed lymphocyte reaction culture, taken before transplantation. The subset: CFSE-low proliferating T cells sorted from roughly six-day pre-transplant mixed lymphocyte reaction (GvH or HvG direction). CDR3 residues: CASKQGLAVTGELFF. CDR3 sequence (DNA): TGTGCCAGCAAACAGGGACTAGCGGTTACCGGGGAGCTGTTTTTT.